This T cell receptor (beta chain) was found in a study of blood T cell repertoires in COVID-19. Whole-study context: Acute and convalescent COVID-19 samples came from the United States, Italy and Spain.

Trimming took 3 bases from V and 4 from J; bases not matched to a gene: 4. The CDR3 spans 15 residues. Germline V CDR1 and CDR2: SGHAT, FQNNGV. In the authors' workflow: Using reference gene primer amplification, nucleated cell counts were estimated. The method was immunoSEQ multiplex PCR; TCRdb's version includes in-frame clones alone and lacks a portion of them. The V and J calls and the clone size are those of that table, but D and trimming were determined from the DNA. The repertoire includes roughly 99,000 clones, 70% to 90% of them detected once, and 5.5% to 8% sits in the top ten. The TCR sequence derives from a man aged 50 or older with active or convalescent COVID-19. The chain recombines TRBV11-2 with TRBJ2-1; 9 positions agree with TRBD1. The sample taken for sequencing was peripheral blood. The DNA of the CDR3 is TGTGCCAGCAGCTTCGGGACAGGGCCTTACAATGAGCAGTTCTTC. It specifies CASSFGTGPYNEQFF.